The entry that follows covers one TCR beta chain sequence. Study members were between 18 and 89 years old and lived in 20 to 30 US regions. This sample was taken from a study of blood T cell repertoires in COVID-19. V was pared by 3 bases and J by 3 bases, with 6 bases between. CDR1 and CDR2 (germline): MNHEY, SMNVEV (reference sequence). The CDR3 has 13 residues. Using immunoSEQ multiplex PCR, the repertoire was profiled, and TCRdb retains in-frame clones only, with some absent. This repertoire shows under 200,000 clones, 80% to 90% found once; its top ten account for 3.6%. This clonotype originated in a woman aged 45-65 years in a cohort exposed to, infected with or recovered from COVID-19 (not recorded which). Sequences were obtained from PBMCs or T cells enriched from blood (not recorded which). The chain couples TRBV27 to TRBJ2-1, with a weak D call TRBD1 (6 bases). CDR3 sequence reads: CASSLDSYNEQFF. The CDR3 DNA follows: TGTGCCAGCAGTTTGGACAGCTACAATGAGCAGTTCTTC.